The text below deals with one TCR beta chain. The antigen is not known. Germline loops: CDR1 SQVTM, CDR2 ANQGSEA. This CDR3 spans 12 amino acids. The junction had 5 bases not matched to a gene; V was cut back by 5 bases and J by 5 bases. Produced via immunoSEQ multiplex PCR; TCRdb's table is partial and in-frame only. The sample lists more than 2 million clones; under 97% were seen once. The data were taken from a study of shared clonotypes between healthy human individuals. General study results and limits: Generation probabilities of non-shared clonotypes were lower (relative to those shared by all four donors).

The specimen was naive CD4+ T cells sorted from blood. Subset noted: CD45RA+ positively selected. The chain uses TRBV29-1 and TRBJ2-5, with 7 bases that match TRBD1. The receptor was isolated from a man aged 18 to 30 in good health. The CDR3 bases are TGCAGCGTTATCCCAGGGGGTGAGACCCAGTACTTC. This gives the protein CSVIPGGETQYF.